The present TCR beta chain was sequenced within a study of blood T cell repertoires in COVID-19. Overall study context: There were acute and convalescent COVID-19 samples, and they came from the United States, Italy and Spain. Sources were T cells, B-cell-depleted T cells, or PBMCs; the material itself was cDNA or gDNA.

As processed by the authors: How many nucleated cells were present was estimated from reference gene primer amplification. Assay: immunoSEQ multiplex PCR; the TCRdb copy retains only in-frame clones and omits some. V and J calls and clone size are copied from that table; D and trimming were computed from the DNA. The data contain tens of thousands of clones, over 65% of them singletons. The sequenced sample consisted of peripheral blood. The receptor was isolated from a woman aged 70-85 years with acute or convalescent COVID-19.

CDR3 DNA: TGTGCCAGCAGCTCAGGGACAGGGACAGATACGCAGTATTTT. Residues: CASSSGTGTDTQYF. The gene calls are TRBV5-8 and TRBJ2-3; 9 bases fit TRBD1. This CDR3 contains 14 residues. V shed 3 bases and J 3 bases; nucleotides not matched to a gene: 2. The germline gives CDR1 SGHTS, CDR2 YDEGEE.